This TCR beta chain was observed in a study of beta chain features in type 1 diabetes. Points from the study as a whole: The similarity of naive, central memory and Treg TCRB repertoires appeared greater among patients than among healthy donors.

TCRB transcripts that were expressed got sequenced, as all of the isolated RNA had been reverse transcribed. The protocol was immunoSEQ multiplex PCR, while the TCRdb copy is restricted to in-frame clones and leaves out a portion. Among under 550,000 clones listed, over 10% were seen once. A word on this clone: Its antigen remains unknown.

The TCR was taken from a young woman in good health. Specimen: naive CD4+ T cells from blood.

CDR3 sequence reads: CASSLDRGGGELFF. The CDR3 nucleotides read TGTGCCAGCAGCCTGGACAGGGGAGGCGGGGAGCTGTTTTTT. The rearrangement uses TRBV5-4 and TRBJ2-2; TRBD1 agrees at 9 bases. The CDR3 spans 14 residues. CDR1 and CDR2 (germline): SGHNT, YYREEE (reference sequence). The V gene end was trimmed by 4 bases and the J gene end by 7 bases; junction bases not matched to a gene: 5.